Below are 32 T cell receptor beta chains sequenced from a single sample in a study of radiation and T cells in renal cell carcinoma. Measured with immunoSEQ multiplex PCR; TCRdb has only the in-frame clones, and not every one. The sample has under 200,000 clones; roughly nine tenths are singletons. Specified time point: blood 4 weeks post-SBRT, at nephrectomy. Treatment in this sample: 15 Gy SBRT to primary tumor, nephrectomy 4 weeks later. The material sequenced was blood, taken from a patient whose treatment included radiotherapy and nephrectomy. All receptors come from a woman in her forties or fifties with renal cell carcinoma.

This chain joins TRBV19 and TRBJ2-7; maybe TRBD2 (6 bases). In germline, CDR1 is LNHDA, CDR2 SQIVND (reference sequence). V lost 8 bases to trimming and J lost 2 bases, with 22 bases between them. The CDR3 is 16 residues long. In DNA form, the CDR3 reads TGTGCCAGTTCGACCGGAGGAGGGGCCCCGACCTACGAGCAGTACTTC. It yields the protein CASSTGGGAPTYEQYF.

CDR3 DNA sequence: TGCGCCAGCAGCCAAGATTGGGCGGGGGCTGTCTACGAGCAGTACTTC. Its protein product is CASSQDWAGAVYEQYF. The rearrangement uses TRBV4-3 and TRBJ2-7; the D gene is possibly TRBD2 (7 bases). This CDR3 contains 16 residues. The V end lost 0 bases, the J end lost 3 bases, and 15 bases lay between the germline ends. Looked up from germline, CDR1 is LGHNA and CDR2 is YSLEER.

CDR3 region: CASSLDRRSNTEAFF. The CDR3 DNA reads TGTGCCAGCAGTTTGGACAGGAGATCGAACACTGAAGCTTTCTTT. The rearrangement uses TRBV6-5 and TRBJ1-1, with 7 positions matching TRBD1. Germline V gene lookup returns CDR1 MNHEY and CDR2 SVGAGI. V shed 4 bases, J shed 1 base, and the junction held 6 bases outside the gene matches. The CDR3 extends over 15 amino acids.

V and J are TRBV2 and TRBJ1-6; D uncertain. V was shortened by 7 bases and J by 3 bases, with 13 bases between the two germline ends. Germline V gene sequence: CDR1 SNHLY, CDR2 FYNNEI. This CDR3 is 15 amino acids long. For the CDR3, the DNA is TGTGCCAGCAAGGCCGGGGTCAACTATAATTCACCCCTCCACTTT. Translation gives CASKAGVNYNSPLHF.

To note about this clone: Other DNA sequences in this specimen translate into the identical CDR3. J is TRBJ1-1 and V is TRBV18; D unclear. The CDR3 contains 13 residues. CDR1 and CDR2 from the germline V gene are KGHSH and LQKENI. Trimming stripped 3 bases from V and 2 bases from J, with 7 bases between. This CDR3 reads CASSPGLNTEAFF. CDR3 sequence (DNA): TGTGCCAGCTCACCGGGCTTAAACACTGAAGCTTTCTTT.

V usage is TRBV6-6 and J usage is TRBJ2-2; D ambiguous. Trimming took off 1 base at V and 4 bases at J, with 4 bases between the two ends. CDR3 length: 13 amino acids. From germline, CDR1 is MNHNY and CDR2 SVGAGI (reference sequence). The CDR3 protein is CASSYLLTGELFF. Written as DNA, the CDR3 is TGTGCCAGCAGTTACTTACTCACCGGGGAGCTGTTTTTT.

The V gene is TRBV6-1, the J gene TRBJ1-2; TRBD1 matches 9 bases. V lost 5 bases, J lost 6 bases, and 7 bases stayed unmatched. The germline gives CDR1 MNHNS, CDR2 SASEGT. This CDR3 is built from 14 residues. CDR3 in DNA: TGTGCCAGCAGTCCCTCCGGGACAGGGCATGGCTACACCTTC. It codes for CASSPSGTGHGYTF.

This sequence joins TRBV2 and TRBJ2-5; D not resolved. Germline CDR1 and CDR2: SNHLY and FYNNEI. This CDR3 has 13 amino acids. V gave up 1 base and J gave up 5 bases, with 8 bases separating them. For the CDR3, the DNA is TGTGCCAGCAGTGAAGGCCGGCGGGAGACCCAGTACTTC. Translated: CASSEGRRETQYF.

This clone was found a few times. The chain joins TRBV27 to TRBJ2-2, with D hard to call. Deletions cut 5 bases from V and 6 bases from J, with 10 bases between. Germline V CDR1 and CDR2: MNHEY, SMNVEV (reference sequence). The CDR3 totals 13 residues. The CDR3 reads CASSRRTSGELFF. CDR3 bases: TGTGCCAGCAGTCGCCGGACGTCCGGGGAGCTGTTTTTT.

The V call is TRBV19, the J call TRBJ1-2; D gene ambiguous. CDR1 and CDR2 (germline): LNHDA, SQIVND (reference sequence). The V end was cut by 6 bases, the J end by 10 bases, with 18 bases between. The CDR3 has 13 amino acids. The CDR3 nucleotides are TGTGCCAGTAGCCCCTGGGCGGGGAGTTACTACACCTTC. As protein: CASSPWAGSYYTF. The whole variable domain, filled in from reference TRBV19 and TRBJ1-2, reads DGGITQSPKYLFRKEGQNVTLSCEQNLNHDAMYWYRQDPGQGLRLIYYSQIVNDFQKGDIAEGYSVSREKKESFPLTVTSAQKNPTAFYLCASSPWAGSYYTFGSGTRLTVV.

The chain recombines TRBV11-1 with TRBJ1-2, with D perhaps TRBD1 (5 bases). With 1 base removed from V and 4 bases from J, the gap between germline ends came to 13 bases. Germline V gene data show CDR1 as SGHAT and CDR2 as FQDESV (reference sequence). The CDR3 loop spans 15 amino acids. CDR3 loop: CASSLGDSQIYGYTF. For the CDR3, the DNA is TGTGCCAGCAGCTTAGGGGACTCACAGATCTATGGCTACACCTTC.

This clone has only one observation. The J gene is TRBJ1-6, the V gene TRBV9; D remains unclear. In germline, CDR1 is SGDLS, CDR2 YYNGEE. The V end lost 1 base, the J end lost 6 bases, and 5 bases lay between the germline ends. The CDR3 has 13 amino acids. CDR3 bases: TGTGCCAGCAGCGTATTCCGTAATTCACCCCTCCACTTT. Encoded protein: CASSVFRNSPLHF.

The DNA of the CDR3 is TGCGCCAGCAGCCAAGTAGGGTCTGGGGCCAACGTCCTGACTTTC. Its protein is CASSQVGSGANVLTF. This chain links TRBV4-3 with TRBJ2-6, with D unclear. In germline, CDR1 is LGHNA, CDR2 YSLEER. Between the trimmed V and J ends, which lost 1 base and 1 base, there was a span of 5 bases. The CDR3 extends over 15 amino acids.

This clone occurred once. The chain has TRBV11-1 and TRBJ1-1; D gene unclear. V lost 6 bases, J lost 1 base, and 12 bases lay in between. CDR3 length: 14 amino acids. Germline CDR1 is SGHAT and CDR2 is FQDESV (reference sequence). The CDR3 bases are TGTGCCAGCAGACCCGCCCGCCCGAACACTGAAGCTTTCTTT. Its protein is CASRPARPNTEAFF.

CDR3 region: CASRDTGYTEAFF. In nucleotides, the CDR3 is TGTGCCAGCAGGGATACAGGGTACACTGAAGCTTTCTTT. V is TRBV25-1 and J is TRBJ1-1; weak D call: TRBD1 (6 bases). Deletions cut 6 bases from V and 3 bases from J, with 11 bases between. The CDR3 loop spans 13 amino acids. The germline V gene encodes CDR1 MGHDK and CDR2 SYGVNS. The whole variable domain, remainder taken from reference TRBV25-1 and TRBJ1-1, is EADIYQTPRYLVIGTGKKITLECSQTMGHDKMYWYQQDPGMELHLIHYSYGVNSTEKGDLSSESTVSRIRTEHFPLTLESARPSHTSQYLCASRDTGYTEAFFGQGTRLTVV.

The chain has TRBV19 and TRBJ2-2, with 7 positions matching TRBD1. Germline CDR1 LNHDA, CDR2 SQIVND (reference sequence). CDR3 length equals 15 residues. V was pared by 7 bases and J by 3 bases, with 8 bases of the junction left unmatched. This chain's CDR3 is CASMAGGVYTGELFF. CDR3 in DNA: TGTGCCAGTATGGCAGGGGGAGTTTACACCGGGGAGCTGTTTTTT.

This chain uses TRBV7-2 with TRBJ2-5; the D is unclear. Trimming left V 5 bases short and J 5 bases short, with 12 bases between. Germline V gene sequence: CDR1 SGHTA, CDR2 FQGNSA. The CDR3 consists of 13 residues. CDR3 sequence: CASSPRPLETQYF. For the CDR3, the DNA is TGTGCCAGCAGCCCCAGGCCTCTGGAGACCCAGTACTTC.

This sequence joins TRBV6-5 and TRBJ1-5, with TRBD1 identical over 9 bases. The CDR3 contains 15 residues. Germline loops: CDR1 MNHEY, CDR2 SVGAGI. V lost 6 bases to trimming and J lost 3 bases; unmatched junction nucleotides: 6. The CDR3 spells CASSPDRGDNQPQHF. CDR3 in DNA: TGTGCCAGCAGCCCTGACAGGGGGGACAATCAGCCCCAGCATTTT.

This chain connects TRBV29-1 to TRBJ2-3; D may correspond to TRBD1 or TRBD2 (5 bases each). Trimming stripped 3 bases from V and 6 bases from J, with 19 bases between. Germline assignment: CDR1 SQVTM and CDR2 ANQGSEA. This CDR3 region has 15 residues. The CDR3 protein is CSVEGDRTGWDTQYF. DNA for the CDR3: TGCAGCGTTGAGGGGGATAGGACCGGCTGGGATACGCAGTATTTT.

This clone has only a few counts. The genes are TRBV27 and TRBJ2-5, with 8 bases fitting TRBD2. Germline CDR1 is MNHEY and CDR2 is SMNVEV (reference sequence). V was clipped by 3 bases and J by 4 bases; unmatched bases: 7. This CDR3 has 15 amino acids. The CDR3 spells CASSFFAGGRETQYF. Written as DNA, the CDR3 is TGTGCCAGCAGTTTCTTTGCGGGGGGTAGAGAGACCCAGTACTTC.

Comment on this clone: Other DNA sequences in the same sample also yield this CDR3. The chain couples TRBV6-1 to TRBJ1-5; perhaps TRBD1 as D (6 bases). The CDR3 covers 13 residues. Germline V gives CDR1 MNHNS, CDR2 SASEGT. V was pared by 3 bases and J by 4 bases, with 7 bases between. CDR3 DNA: TGTGCCAGCAGTGAGCAGGGGAATCAGCCCCAGCATTTT. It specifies CASSEQGNQPQHF.

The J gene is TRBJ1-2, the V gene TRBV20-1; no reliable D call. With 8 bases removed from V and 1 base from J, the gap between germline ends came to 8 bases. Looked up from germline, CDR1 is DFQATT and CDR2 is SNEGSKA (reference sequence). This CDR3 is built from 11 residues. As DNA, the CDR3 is TGCAGTCCCAGGAATAACTATGGCTACACCTTC. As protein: CSPRNNYGYTF.

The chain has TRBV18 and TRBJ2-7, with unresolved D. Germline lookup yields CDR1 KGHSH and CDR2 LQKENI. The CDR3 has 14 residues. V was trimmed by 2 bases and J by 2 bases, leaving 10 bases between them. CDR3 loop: CASSPDTKAYEQYF. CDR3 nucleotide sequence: TGTGCCAGCTCACCAGATACCAAAGCCTACGAGCAGTACTTC.

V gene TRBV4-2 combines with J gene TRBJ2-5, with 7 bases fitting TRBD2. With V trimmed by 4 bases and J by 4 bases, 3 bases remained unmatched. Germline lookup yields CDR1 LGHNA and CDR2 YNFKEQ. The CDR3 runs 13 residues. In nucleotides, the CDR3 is TGTGCCAGCAGCCCGACTAGCAGAGAGACCCAGTACTTC. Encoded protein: CASSPTSRETQYF.

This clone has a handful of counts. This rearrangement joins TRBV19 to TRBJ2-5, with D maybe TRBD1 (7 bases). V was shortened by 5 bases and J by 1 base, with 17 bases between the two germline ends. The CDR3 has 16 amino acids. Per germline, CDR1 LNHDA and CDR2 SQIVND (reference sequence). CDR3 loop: CASSDPFQGGQETQYF. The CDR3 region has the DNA TGTGCCAGTAGTGATCCCTTCCAGGGGGGCCAAGAGACCCAGTACTTC.

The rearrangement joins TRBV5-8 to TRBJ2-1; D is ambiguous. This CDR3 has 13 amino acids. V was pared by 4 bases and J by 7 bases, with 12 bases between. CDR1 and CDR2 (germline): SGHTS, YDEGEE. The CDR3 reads CASSAYRVNEQFF. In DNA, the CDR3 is TGTGCCAGCAGCGCATACCGGGTAAATGAGCAGTTCTTC.

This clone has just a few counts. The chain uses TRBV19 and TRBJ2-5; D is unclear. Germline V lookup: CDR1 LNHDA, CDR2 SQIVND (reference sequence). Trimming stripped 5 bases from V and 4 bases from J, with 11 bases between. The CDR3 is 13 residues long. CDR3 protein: CASSDGSRETQYF. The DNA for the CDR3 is TGTGCCAGTAGTGACGGTTCGAGAGAGACCCAGTACTTC.

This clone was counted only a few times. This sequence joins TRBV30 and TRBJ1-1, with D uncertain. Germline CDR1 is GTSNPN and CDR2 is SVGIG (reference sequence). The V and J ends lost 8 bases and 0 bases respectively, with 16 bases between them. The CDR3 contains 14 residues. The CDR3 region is CARTPIGLNTEAFF. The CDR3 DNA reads TGTGCCCGGACTCCTATCGGGTTGAACACTGAAGCTTTCTTT. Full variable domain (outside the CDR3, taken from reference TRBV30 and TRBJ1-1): SQTIHQWPATLVQPVGSPLSLECTVEGTSNPNLYWYRQAAGRGLQLLFYSVGIGQISSEVPQNLSASRPQDRQFILSSKKLLLSDSGFYLCARTPIGLNTEAFFGQGTRLTVV.

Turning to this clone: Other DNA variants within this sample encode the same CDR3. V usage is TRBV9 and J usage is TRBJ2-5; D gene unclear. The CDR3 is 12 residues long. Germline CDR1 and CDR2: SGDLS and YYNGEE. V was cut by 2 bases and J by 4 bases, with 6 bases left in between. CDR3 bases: TGTGCCAGCAGCGTCGGCGGAGAGACCCAGTACTTC. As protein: CASSVGGETQYF.

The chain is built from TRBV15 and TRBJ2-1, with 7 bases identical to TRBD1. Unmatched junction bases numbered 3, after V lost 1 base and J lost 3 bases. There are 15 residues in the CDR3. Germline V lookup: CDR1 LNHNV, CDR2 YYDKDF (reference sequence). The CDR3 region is CATSRGTGIYNEQFF. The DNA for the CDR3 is TGTGCCACCAGCAGAGGGACAGGAATCTACAATGAGCAGTTCTTC. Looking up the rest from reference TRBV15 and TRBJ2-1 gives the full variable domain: DAMVIQNPRYQVTQFGKPVTLSCSQTLNHNVMYWYQQKSSQAPKLLFHYYDKDFNNEADTPDNFQSRRPNTSFCFLDIRSPGLGDTAMYLCATSRGTGIYNEQFFGPGTRLTVL.

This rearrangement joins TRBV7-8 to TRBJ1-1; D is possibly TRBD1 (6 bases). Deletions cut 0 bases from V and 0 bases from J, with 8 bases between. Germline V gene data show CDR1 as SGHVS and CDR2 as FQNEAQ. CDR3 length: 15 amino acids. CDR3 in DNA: TGTGCCAGCAGCTTAGCGGGGGCGATGAACACTGAAGCTTTCTTT. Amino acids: CASSLAGAMNTEAFF. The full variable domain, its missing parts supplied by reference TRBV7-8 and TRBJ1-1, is GAGVSQSPRYKVAKRGQDVALRCDPISGHVSLFWYQQALGQGPEFLTYFQNEAQLDKSGLPSDRFFAERPEGSVSTLKIQRTQQEDSAVYLCASSLAGAMNTEAFFGQGTRLTVV.

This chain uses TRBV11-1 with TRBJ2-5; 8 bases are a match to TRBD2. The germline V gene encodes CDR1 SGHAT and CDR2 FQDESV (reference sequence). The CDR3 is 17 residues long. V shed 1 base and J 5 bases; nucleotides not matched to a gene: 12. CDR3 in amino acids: CASSLVVSGGLLETQYF. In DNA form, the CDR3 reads TGTGCCAGCAGCTTAGTTGTCAGCGGGGGCCTTCTGGAGACCCAGTACTTC.